This TCR beta chain was captured by sequencing in a study of blood T cells in healthy people across ages. Findings and limits, study-wide: Older age coincided with a roughly linear decline in TCR beta diversity per million T cells. Researchers report that TCR beta diversity correlated strongly with naive T cell percentage.

It was with a sample-barcoded 5' primer and a J-beta primer mix that a second PCR of about 6 to 11 cycles was run. Each cDNA was tagged by a template-switch adaptor containing 12 random nucleotides. MiXCR, applied by TCRdb to the 5' RACE reads, yields one record per CDR3 protein. The repertoire holds just over 800,000 distinct CDR3 sequences, with about 59% as singletons. The V end lost 4 bases, the J end lost 6 bases, and 11 bases lay between the germline ends. The CDR3 covers 12 residues. The germline V gene has CDR1 SGHRS and CDR2 YFSETQ. In its sample, this clonotype was seen a few times. The antigen is unknown.

Input material: blood. The chain links TRBV5-1 to TRBJ2-7; D might be TRBD1 (6 bases). The clonotype originates from a young man in good health. CDR3 loop: CASSQGTPEQYF. The CDR3 nucleotides are TGCGCCAGCAGCCAGGGGACGCCCGAGCAGTACTTC.